The 16 T cell receptor beta chains below were found in one sample sequenced in a study of blood T cell repertoires in COVID-19. The repertoire was sequenced with immunoSEQ multiplex PCR; TCRdb's copy has only in-frame clones and lacks some. The sample has 110,000 or so clones, 70% to 85% seen once. Sequences were obtained from peripheral blood. These receptors were collected from a woman in her 40s with acute or convalescent COVID-19.

The V gene is TRBV2, the J gene TRBJ2-7; 9 bases are a match to TRBD2. V lost 6 bases to trimming and J lost 11 bases; unmatched junction nucleotides: 11. Looked up from germline, CDR1 is SNHLY and CDR2 is FYNNEI. There are 13 residues in the CDR3. The CDR3 spells CASRAQGLAREYF. The CDR3 region has the DNA TGTGCCAGCAGAGCACAAGGACTAGCGAGAGAGTACTTC.

The chain combines TRBV23-1 with TRBJ1-6; tentatively, D is TRBD1 (6 bases). TRBV23-1 is labeled an ORF, and its function is uncertain. The CDR3 runs 16 residues. Trimming took off 1 base at V and 7 bases at J, with 14 bases between the two ends. The CDR3 DNA sequence: TGCGCCAGCAGTCAATGGGGCACAGGGCTAAATTCACCCCTCCACTTT. It specifies CASSQWGTGLNSPLHF.

The rearrangement uses TRBV19 and TRBJ2-7, with D uncertain. The CDR3 has 15 amino acids. Looked up from germline, CDR1 is LNHDA and CDR2 is SQIVND (reference sequence). V shed 3 bases and J shed 5 bases, with 17 bases lying between them. In DNA form, the CDR3 reads TGTGCCAGTAGTATGGTAGGTGGCGGCTTCCACGAGCAGTACTTC. It encodes CASSMVGGGFHEQYF.

The rearrangement links TRBV11-2 to TRBJ1-2; 7 nucleotides align to TRBD1. CDR1 and CDR2 (germline): SGHAT, FQNNGV. The CDR3 is 14 residues long. The V and J ends lost 7 bases and 4 bases, in that order; junction bases with no gene match: 9. The CDR3 is CASTWGDRAYGYTF. The CDR3 DNA reads as TGTGCCAGCACCTGGGGGGACAGAGCCTATGGCTACACCTTC.

With regard to this clone: Distinct nucleotide sequences in the sample also encode this CDR3. The genes are TRBV7-3 and TRBJ2-3, with TRBD2 matching over 8 bases. CDR1 and CDR2 (germline): SGHTA, FQGTGA. The CDR3 is 14 amino acids. V gave up 4 bases and J gave up 6 bases; unmatched junction bases: 6. CDR3 amino acids: CASSSTGGADTQYF. Written as DNA, the CDR3 is TGTGCCAGCAGCTCAACCGGGGGGGCTGATACGCAGTATTTT.

This clone has at least ten counts. V is TRBV25-1 and J is TRBJ2-1, with TRBD2 matching over 7 bases. The CDR3 is made up of 12 amino acids. The junction had 2 bases not matched to a gene; V was cut back by 6 bases and J by 6 bases. Germline CDR1 is MGHDK and CDR2 is SYGVNS. The chain's CDR3 is CASRGGSNEQFF. CDR3 DNA sequence: TGTGCCAGCAGGGGGGGGAGCAATGAGCAGTTCTTC.

The table lists this clone with many counts. The chain carries TRBV2 and TRBJ2-7; TRBD2 matches at 7 bases. Germline CDR1 and CDR2: SNHLY and FYNNEI. After removal of 5 bases from V and 4 bases from J, the junction contained 5 bases not matched to a gene. The CDR3 loop spans 13 amino acids. The CDR3 region is CASSLGGSYEQYF. Here the CDR3 DNA reads TGTGCCAGCAGTTTGGGGGGGAGTTACGAGCAGTACTTC.

The chain links TRBV7-2 to TRBJ2-6; D is uncertain. The CDR3 has 16 residues. Germline V gene lookup returns CDR1 SGHTA and CDR2 FQGNSA. V shed 0 bases and J shed 2 bases, with 8 bases lying between them. The CDR3 loop reads CASSLARNPGANVLTF. The CDR3 DNA follows: TGTGCCAGCAGCTTAGCGAGGAATCCTGGGGCCAACGTCCTGACTTTC.

The chain recombines TRBV6-5 with TRBJ2-7; D remains ambiguous. The V end was cut by 8 bases, the J end by 2 bases, with 7 bases between. There are 11 residues in the CDR3. Germline assignment: CDR1 MNHEY and CDR2 SVGAGI. CDR3 amino acids: CASRQAYEQYF. As DNA, the CDR3 is TGTGCCAGCCGGCAGGCCTACGAGCAGTACTTC.

The chain carries TRBV11-3 and TRBJ2-3; TRBD2 matches 12 bases. V lost 5 bases and J lost 2; bases outside the gene matches: 5. CDR3 length equals 16 residues. Germline V gene data show CDR1 as SGHNT and CDR2 as YENEEA. The CDR3 sequence is CASSPGLAGITDTQYF. CDR3 DNA sequence: TGTGCCAGCAGCCCCGGACTAGCGGGGATCACAGATACGCAGTATTTT.

The J gene is TRBJ2-2, the V gene TRBV30; TRBD1 aligns across 8 bases. After removal of 7 bases from V and 1 base from J, the junction contained 8 bases not matched to a gene. Germline V gene data show CDR1 as GTSNPN and CDR2 as SVGIG (reference sequence). This CDR3 comprises 15 residues. The CDR3: CASAPGTGNTGELFF. CDR3 nucleotide sequence: TGTGCCTCAGCCCCCGGGACAGGGAACACCGGGGAGCTGTTTTTT.

The chain couples TRBV11-1 to TRBJ2-6; maybe TRBD2 (5 bases). The V end was cut by 5 bases, the J end by 1 base, with 9 bases between. The CDR3 runs 15 residues. Germline assignment: CDR1 SGHAT and CDR2 FQDESV (reference sequence). The CDR3 DNA is TGTGCCAGCAGCCCGCGGACTTCTGGGGCCAACGTCCTGACTTTC. Translating gives CASSPRTSGANVLTF.

J is TRBJ2-1 and V is TRBV9; TRBD2 matches 7 bases. Trimming removed 0 bases from V and 1 base from J; junction bases left unmatched: 7. The CDR3 runs 17 residues. CDR1 SGDLS and CDR2 YYNGEE come from the germline V gene. CDR3 protein: CASSVGGAGISYNEQFF. CDR3 sequence (DNA): TGTGCCAGCAGCGTAGGTGGAGCGGGGATTTCCTACAATGAGCAGTTCTTC.

The chain employs TRBV5-1 and TRBJ2-3; 11 bases fit TRBD2. The V segment lost 4 bases and the J segment 2 bases; nucleotides outside the gene matches: 18. This CDR3 region has 20 residues. CDR1 is SGHRS and CDR2 is YFSETQ in the germline V gene. The DNA of the CDR3 is TGCGCCAGCAGCACCTCAACTGGAACTAGCGGGGGCCTACACACAGATACGCAGTATTTT. Its protein is CASSTSTGTSGGLHTDTQYF.

As to this clone: A read error may account for a junction end that differs from germline. This chain joins TRBV2 and TRBJ2-5; 9 nucleotides match TRBD2. The CDR3 extends over 12 amino acids. Looked up from germline, CDR1 is SNHLY and CDR2 is FYNNEI. The CDR3: CASSLSEGTSHF. The DNA of the CDR3 is TGTGCCAGCAGCCTTTCCGAGGGGACTAGCCACTTC.

The chain recombines TRBV28 with TRBJ2-1; 7 positions agree with TRBD1. Per germline, CDR1 MDHEN and CDR2 SYDVKM. The CDR3 has 16 amino acids. V was pared by 6 bases and J by 1 base, with 9 bases of the junction left unmatched. The CDR3 nucleotides read TGTGCCAGCAGCAGAGGGGGCGAGGGGTCCTACAATGAGCAGTTCTTC. This gives the protein CASSRGGEGSYNEQFF.